The TCR beta chain under discussion was sequenced for a study of beta chain features in type 1 diabetes. Expressed TCRB transcripts were sequenced because the entire RNA isolate underwent reverse transcription. Repertoires were generated with immunoSEQ multiplex PCR, while TCRdb's copy carries only in-frame clones and drops some. The table shows about 640,000 clones, with 9.5% to 15% occurring only once. This CDR3 comprises 15 residues. After removal of 5 bases from V and 0 bases from J, the junction contained 4 bases not matched to a gene. Germline assignment: CDR1 SEHNR and CDR2 FQNEAQ (reference sequence). Details on this clone: What it recognizes is unknown.

Study findings and constraints: Within each of all four CD4+ subsets, Type 1 diabetes patients had TCRB CDR3s that were moderately but significantly shorter.

This TCR was sampled from a man aged 25-45 years with type 1 diabetes. This sequence joins TRBV7-9 and TRBJ2-1; TRBD1 agrees at 7 bases. The sequenced sample was naive CD4+ T cells from blood. DNA of the CDR3: TGTGCCAGCAGCCCCCGGGACAGCTCCTACAATGAGCAGTTCTTC. It encodes CASSPRDSSYNEQFF. The full variable domain, its missing parts supplied by reference TRBV7-9 and TRBJ2-1, is DTGVSQNPRHKITKRGQNVTFRCDPISEHNRLYWYRQTLGQGPEFLTYFQNEAQLEKSRLLSDRFSAERPKGSFSTLEIQRTEQGDSAMYLCASSPRDSSYNEQFFGPGTRLTVL.